This T cell receptor (beta chain) was identified during a study of T cell responses to AZD1222 COVID-19 vaccine. This clone was detected only a few times. Its antigen is as yet unknown. The data were produced by immunoSEQ multiplex PCR, yet TCRdb's version contains in-frame clones alone and is incomplete. The sample records around 120,000 clones, under 85% being singletons. The V segment lost 4 bases and the J segment 5 bases; nucleotides outside the gene matches: 10. Germline V gene lookup returns CDR1 MNHEY and CDR2 SMNVEV (reference sequence). This CDR3 is 15 amino acids long. General study findings and limits: Baseline seropositives among AZD1222 recipients totaled only six or seven. Dominant at 160-218 and 743-854, vaccine-associated CD4 TCRs also spanned spike. Reports indicate that nearly half of spike-specific TCRs are directed at unmutated variant regions. In a largely white British group with more females than males, clonal diversity was possibly underestimated.

The material sequenced was peripheral blood, taken on day 0 of AZD1222 vaccination. The receptor was isolated from an adult in good health. The chain employs TRBV27 and TRBJ2-7; the match to TRBD1 covers 8 bases. CDR3 sequence (DNA): TGTGCCAGCAGTTCAACCGGACAGGGTGGGAACGAGCAGTACTTC. Protein sequence: CASSSTGQGGNEQYF.